The rows below give T cell receptor beta chains drawn from one sample of a study of blood T cell repertoires in COVID-19. Assay: immunoSEQ multiplex PCR; the TCRdb copy retains only in-frame clones and omits some. This table holds around 320,000 clones, 90% found once. The sequenced sample consisted of PBMCs or T cells enriched from blood (not recorded which). Receptor source: a woman aged 25 to 39 who had been exposed to COVID-19. CDR3s include the opening cysteine and the closing phenylalanine or tryptophan. D genes are given only for firm matches. Clone size is not always given. Where it is, it says once, few, many or a class for expanded clones.

j_gene | v_gene | abundance | d_gene | CDR3nt | CDR3aa
TRBJ1-4 | TRBV18 | - | - | TGTGCCAGCTCACCACCTGGGGGGATTAATGAAAAACTGTTTTTT | CASSPPGGINEKLFF
TRBJ1-1 | TRBV6-5 | - | - | TGTGCCAGCAGTTATCGGGCGAGGGGACAAACTGAAGCTTTCTTT | CASSYRARGQTEAFF
TRBJ1-6 | TRBV24-1 | - | TRBD1 | TGTGCCACCAGCCCCGGGACAGGGTATTCACCCCTCCACTTT | CATSPGTGYSPLHF
TRBJ2-3 | TRBV4-3 | - | TRBD1 | TGCGCCAGCAGCCAGGGACAGGGTCGTACAGATACGCAGTATTTT | CASSQGQGRTDTQYF
TRBJ2-1 | TRBV4-2 | - | - | TGTGCCAGCAGCCAAGAGATGGCGATTCCGGGCAATGAGCAGTTCTTC | CASSQEMAIPGNEQFF
TRBJ1-3 | TRBV5-5 | once | - | TGTGCCAGCAGAGCCACTAGTGGAAACACCATATATTTT | CASRATSGNTIYF
TRBJ1-4 | TRBV9 | - | - | TGTGCCAGCAGCGCCTCGGGGATACCTAATGAAAAACTGTTTTTT | CASSASGIPNEKLFF
TRBJ2-3 | TRBV9 | - | TRBD2 | TGTGCCAGCAGCGTAGCTGGACTAGCGGGGGGCGCAGATACGCAGTATTTT | CASSVAGLAGGADTQYF
TRBJ1-6 | TRBV2 | - | TRBD1 | TGTGCGAGCAGGAGGGACAGGGGAAATTCACCCCTCCACTTT | CASRRDRGNSPLHF
TRBJ2-7 | TRBV5-4 | - | TRBD1 | TGTGCCAGCAGCCCGGGACAGTTCTACGAGCAGTACTTC | CASSPGQFYEQYF
TRBJ1-1 | TRBV6-6 | - | TRBD1 | TGTGCCAGCAGTTACCCCGGACAGGGGACTGAAGCTTTCTTT | CASSYPGQGTEAFF
TRBJ2-5 | TRBV2 | once | TRBD1 | TGTGCCAGCAGTGAGGGAAGGGGGCGCGGTTCGGAGACCCAGTACTTC | CASSEGRGRGSETQYF
TRBJ2-7 | TRBV18 | - | - | TGTGCCAGCTCACCCGGACTAACTCCCTACGAGCAGTACTTC | CASSPGLTPYEQYF
TRBJ1-1 | TRBV5-1 | - | - | TGCGCCAGCAGCTTGGTTGTAAACACTGAAGCTTTCTTT | CASSLVVNTEAFF
TRBJ2-7 | TRBV4-2 | few | TRBD2 | TGTGCCAGCAGCCAGGGAACTAGCGGGACACCCTACGAGCAGTACTTC | CASSQGTSGTPYEQYF
TRBJ2-7 | TRBV7-9 | - | - | TGTGCCAGCAGCCGCGTTGGGGGCGGTGGGGCCTACGAGCAGTACTTC | CASSRVGGGGAYEQYF
TRBJ2-4 | TRBV11-1 | - | - | TGTGCCAGCAGCCCTCCCGGGGTAGCCAAAAACATTCAGTACTTC | CASSPPGVAKNIQYF
TRBJ2-1 | TRBV12-3/TRBV12-4 | - | - | TGTGCCAGCAGAATTACAGGCCGTGGCGAGCAGTTCTTC | CASRITGRGEQFF
TRBJ2-1 | TRBV15 | once | TRBD2 | TGTGCCACCAGCAGAGACGGGAGGGGTCACAATGAGCAGTTCTTC | CATSRDGRGHNEQFF
TRBJ1-4 | TRBV7-2 | - | - | TGTGCCAGCAGCTTAGTCGGGGGAAAACTGTTTTTT | CASSLVGGKLFF
TRBJ1-5 | TRBV19 | - | - | TGTGCCAGTAGTATAGGGAACAGGCCTAGAGGGCCCCAGCATTTT | CASSIGNRPRGPQHF
TRBJ1-5 | TRBV5-4 | - | - | TGTGCCAGCAGCTTGCAGGGGAGCAATCAGCCCCAGCATTTT | CASSLQGSNQPQHF
TRBJ2-5 | TRBV7-9 | - | - | TGTGCCAGCAGCTTGACTTCCGTCGGAGGAGAGACCCAGTACTTC | CASSLTSVGGETQYF
TRBJ2-1 | TRBV7-2 | - | - | TGTGCCAGCAGCTTAGCGACTAGCTCCTACAATGAGCAGTTCTTC | CASSLATSSYNEQFF
TRBJ1-2 | TRBV7-2 | - | TRBD1 | TGTGCCAGCAGCTTAGGGGGGACAGGGGCCCCCTTCTATGGCTACACCTTC | CASSLGGTGAPFYGYTF
TRBJ2-3 | TRBV3-1/TRBV3-2 | - | TRBD2 | TGTGCCAGCAGCCAAAAGCCCCCAGCGGGGGGTCGCACAGATACGCAGTATTTT | CASSQKPPAGGRTDTQYF
TRBJ1-2 | TRBV7-8 | - | - | TGTGCCAGCAGCTCCACAGGGACATCCTATGGCTACACCTTC | CASSSTGTSYGYTF
TRBJ2-2 | TRBV9 | - | TRBD1 | TGTGCCAGCAGCGTAGCTACAGGGGGCATCACCGGGGAGCTGTTTTTT | CASSVATGGITGELFF
TRBJ2-1 | TRBV29-1 | - | TRBD1 | TGCAGCGTTGACTCGCGCTTGGTTGACAGGGGCAATGAGCAGTTCTTC | CSVDSRLVDRGNEQFF
TRBJ2-1 | TRBV21-1 | - | - | TGTGCCAGCAGCAAAGTCTATTGGGAGGGCTACAATGAGCAGTTCTTC | CASSKVYWEGYNEQFF
TRBJ2-5 | TRBV6-2/TRBV6-3 | once | - | TGTGCCAGCAGTTACACCAGGGCCCAAGAGACCCAGTACTTC | CASSYTRAQETQYF
TRBJ1-2 | TRBV6-5 | - | - | TGTGCCAGCAGTCCACAGGCGATCTATGGCTACACCTTC | CASSPQAIYGYTF
TRBJ1-2 | TRBV20-1 | once | - | TGCAGTGTCCCCGCGGACTATGGCTACACCTTC | CSVPADYGYTF